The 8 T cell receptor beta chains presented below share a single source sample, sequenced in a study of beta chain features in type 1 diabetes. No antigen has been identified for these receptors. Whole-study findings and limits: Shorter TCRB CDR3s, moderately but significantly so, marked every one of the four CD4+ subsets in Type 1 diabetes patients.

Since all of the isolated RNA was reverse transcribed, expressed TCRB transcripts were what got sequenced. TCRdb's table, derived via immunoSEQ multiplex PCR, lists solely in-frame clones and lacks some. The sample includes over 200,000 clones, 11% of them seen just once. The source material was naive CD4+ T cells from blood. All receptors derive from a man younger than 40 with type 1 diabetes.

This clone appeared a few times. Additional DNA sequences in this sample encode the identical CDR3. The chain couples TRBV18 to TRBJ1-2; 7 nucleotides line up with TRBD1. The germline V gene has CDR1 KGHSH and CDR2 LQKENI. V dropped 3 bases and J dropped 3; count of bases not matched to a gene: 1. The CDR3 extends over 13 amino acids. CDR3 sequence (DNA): TGTGCCAGCTCACCCGGGACAGACTATGGCTACACCTTC. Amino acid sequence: CASSPGTDYGYTF.

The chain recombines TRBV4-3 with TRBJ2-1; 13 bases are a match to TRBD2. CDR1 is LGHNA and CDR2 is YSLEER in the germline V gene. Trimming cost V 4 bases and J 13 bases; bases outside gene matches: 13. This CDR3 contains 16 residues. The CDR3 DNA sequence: TGCGCCAGCAGCCCCGGCGGACTAGCGGGGGAGACTAGTCAGTTCTTC. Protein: CASSPGGLAGETSQFF.

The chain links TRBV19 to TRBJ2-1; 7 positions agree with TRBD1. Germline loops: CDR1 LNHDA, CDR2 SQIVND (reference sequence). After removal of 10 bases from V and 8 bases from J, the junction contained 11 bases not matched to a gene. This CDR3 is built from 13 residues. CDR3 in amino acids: CATTRQGRDEQFF. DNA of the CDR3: TGTGCCACCACCCGACAGGGTCGCGATGAGCAGTTCTTC.

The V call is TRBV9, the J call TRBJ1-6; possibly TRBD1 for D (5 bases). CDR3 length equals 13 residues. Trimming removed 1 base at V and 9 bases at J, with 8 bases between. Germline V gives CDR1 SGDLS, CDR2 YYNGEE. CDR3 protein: CASSVQGRSPLHF. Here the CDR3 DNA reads TGTGCCAGCAGCGTACAGGGCCGTTCACCCCTCCACTTT.

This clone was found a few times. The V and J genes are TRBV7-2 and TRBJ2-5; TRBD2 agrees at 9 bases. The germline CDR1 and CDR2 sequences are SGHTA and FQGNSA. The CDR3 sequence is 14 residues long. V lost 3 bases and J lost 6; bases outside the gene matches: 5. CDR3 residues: CASSFSGGGKTQYF. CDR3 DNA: TGTGCCAGCAGCTTTAGCGGGGGAGGGAAGACCCAGTACTTC.

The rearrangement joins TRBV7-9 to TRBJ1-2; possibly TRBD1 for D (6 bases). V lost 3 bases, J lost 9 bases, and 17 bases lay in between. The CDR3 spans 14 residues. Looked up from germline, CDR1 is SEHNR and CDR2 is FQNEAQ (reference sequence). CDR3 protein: CASSFGGRAVSYTF. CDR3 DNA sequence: TGTGCCAGCAGCTTTGGGGGCCGTGCAGTTAGCTACACCTTC.

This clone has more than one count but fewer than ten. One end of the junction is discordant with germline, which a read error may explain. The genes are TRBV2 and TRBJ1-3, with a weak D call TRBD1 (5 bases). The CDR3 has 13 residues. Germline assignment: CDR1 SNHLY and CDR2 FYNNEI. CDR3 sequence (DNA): TGTGCCAGCAGTGAAGAGAGGCAGAACACCCCAGGGTTT. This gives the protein CASSEERQNTPGF.

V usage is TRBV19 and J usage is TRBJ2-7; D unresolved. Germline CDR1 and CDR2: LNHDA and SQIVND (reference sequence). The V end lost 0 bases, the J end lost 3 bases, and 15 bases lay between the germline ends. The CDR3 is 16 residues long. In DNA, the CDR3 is TGTGCCAGTAGTATAGATCCCGCTCAAGGCGGCTACGAGCAGTACTTC. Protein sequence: CASSIDPAQGGYEQYF.